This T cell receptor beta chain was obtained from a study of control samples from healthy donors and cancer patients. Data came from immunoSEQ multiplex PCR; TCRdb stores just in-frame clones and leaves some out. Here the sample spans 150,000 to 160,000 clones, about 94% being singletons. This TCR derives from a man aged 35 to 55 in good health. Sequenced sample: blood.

The CDR3 region is CASSSPRGSGETQYF. The CDR3 DNA is TGTGCCAGCAGCTCACCCAGGGGGTCTGGGGAGACCCAGTACTTC. The gene calls are TRBV5-4 and TRBJ2-5, with 7 bases aligning to TRBD1. The CDR3 covers 15 residues. Germline CDR1 SGHNT, CDR2 YYREEE (reference sequence). V lost 3 bases to trimming and J lost 5 bases; unmatched junction nucleotides: 10.